This TCR beta chain was documented in a study of beta chain features in type 1 diabetes. This clone has only a few counts. No antigen is known for it. Whole-study findings and limits: Within patients, naive, central memory and Treg TCRB repertoires seemed more similar than within healthy donors.

The germline gives CDR1 MGHDK, CDR2 SYGVNS. CDR3 length: 15 amino acids. With 2 bases removed from V and 4 bases from J, the gap between germline ends came to 12 bases. CD45RO/CCR7/CD25/CD127/CD95/CD27 separated CD4+ naive, central memory, regulatory and stem cell-like memory cells by sorting. The investigators reverse transcribed all of the isolated RNA, so they sequenced expressed TCRB transcripts. Sequenced by immunoSEQ multiplex PCR; TCRdb stores in-frame clones only, minus some. The table has 120,000 to 150,000 clones, about 9.4% seen once. The sequence was collected from a man aged 18 to 30 in good health. The chain links TRBV25-1 to TRBJ2-1, with D possibly TRBD2 on 7 matching bases. Source material: naive CD4+ T cells from blood. The CDR3 here is CASSEAGAGYNEQFF. In nucleotides, the CDR3 is TGTGCCAGCAGTGAAGCGGGGGCCGGGTACAATGAGCAGTTCTTC.